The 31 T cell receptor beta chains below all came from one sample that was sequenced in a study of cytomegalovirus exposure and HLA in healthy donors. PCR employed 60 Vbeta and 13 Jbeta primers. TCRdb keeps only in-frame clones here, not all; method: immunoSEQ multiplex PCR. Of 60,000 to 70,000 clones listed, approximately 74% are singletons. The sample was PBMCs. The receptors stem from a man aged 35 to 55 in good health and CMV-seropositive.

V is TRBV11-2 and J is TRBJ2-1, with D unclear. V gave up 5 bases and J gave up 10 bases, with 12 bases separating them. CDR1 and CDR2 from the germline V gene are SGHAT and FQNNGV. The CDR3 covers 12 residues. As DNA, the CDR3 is TGTGCCAGCAGCGCGAGCCAATACGAGCAGTTCTTC. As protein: CASSASQYEQFF. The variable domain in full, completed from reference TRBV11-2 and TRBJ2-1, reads EAGVAQSPRYKIIEKRQSVAFWCNPISGHATLYWYQQILGQGPKLLIQFQNNGVVDDSQLPKDRFSAERLKGVDSTLKIQPAKLEDSAVYLCASSASQYEQFFGPGTRLTVL.

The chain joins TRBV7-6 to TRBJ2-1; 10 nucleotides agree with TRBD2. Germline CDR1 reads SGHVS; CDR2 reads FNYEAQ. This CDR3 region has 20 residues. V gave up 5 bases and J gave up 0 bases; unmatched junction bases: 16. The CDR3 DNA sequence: TGTGCCAGCAGCCACTTAGCCAGGTTGGCTAGCGGGGGCTCCTACAATGAGCAGTTCTTC. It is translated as CASSHLARLASGGSYNEQFF. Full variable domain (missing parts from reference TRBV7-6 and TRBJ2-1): GAGVSQSPRYKVTKRGQDVALRCDPISGHVSLYWYRQALGQGPEFLTYFNYEAQQDKSGLPNDRFSAERPEGSISTLTIQRTEQRDSAMYRCASSHLARLASGGSYNEQFFGPGTRLTVL.

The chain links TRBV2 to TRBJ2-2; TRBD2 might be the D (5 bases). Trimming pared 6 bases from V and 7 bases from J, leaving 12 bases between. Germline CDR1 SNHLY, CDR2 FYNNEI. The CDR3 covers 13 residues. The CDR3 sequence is CASRLDGGGELFF. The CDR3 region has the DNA TGTGCCAGCAGGCTCGACGGAGGCGGGGAGCTGTTTTTT.

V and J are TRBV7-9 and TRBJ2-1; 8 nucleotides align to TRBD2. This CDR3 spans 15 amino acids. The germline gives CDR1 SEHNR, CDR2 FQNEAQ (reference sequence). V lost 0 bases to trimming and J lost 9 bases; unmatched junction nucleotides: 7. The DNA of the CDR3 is TGTGCCAGCAGCTTAGCCCGACTAGCGCCCACTGAGCAGTTCTTC. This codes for CASSLARLAPTEQFF. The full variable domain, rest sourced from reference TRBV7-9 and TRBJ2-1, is DTGVSQNPRHKITKRGQNVTFRCDPISEHNRLYWYRQTLGQGPEFLTYFQNEAQLEKSRLLSDRFSAERPKGSFSTLEIQRTEQGDSAMYLCASSLARLAPTEQFFGPGTRLTVL.

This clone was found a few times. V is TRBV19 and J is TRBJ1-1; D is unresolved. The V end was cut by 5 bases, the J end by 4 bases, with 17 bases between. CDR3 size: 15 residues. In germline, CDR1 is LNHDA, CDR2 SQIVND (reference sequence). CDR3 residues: CASSPAGWAGTEAFF. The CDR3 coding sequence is TGTGCCAGTAGTCCGGCCGGATGGGCGGGCACTGAAGCTTTCTTT.

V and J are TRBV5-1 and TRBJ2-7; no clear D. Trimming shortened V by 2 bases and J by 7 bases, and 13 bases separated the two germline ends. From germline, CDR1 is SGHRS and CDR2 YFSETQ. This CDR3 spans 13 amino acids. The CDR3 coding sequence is TGCGCCAGCAGCTTAAGGAGTGCAAGAGAGCAGTACTTC. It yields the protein CASSLRSAREQYF.

The CDR3 region is CASRKQGSNYGYTF. DNA of the CDR3: TGTGCCAGCAGGAAACAGGGCTCTAACTATGGCTACACCTTC. The rearrangement joins TRBV27 to TRBJ1-2; possible D gene TRBD1, 6 bases. Germline lookup yields CDR1 MNHEY and CDR2 SMNVEV (reference sequence). This CDR3 has 14 residues. V lost 6 bases and J lost 0, with 11 bases in between.

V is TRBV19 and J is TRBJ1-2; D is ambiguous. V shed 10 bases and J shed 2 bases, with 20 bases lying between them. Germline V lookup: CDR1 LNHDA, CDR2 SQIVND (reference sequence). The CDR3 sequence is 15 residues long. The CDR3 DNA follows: TGTGCCATTACCGGGTGGGCCGGAGGGAACTATGGCTACACCTTC. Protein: CAITGWAGGNYGYTF.

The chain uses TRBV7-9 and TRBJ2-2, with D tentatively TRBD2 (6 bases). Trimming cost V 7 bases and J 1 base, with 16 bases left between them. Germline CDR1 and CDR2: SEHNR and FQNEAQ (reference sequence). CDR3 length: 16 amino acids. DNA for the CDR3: TGTGCCAGCATCCCTGGGGGAGGACGGAACACCGGGGAGCTGTTTTTT. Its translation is CASIPGGGRNTGELFF.

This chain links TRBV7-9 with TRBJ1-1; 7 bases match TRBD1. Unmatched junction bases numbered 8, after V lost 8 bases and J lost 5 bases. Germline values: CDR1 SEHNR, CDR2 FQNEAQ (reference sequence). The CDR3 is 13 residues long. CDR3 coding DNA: TGTGCCAGCGGCCAACAGGGGTTGACTGAAGCTTTCTTT. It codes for CASGQQGLTEAFF.

For the CDR3, the DNA is TGTGCCAGCTCACCACAAAGGACCTTCGAGGGTAACACCATATATTTT. As protein: CASSPQRTFEGNTIYF. The chain recombines TRBV18 with TRBJ1-3; D not certain. Germline V gene lookup returns CDR1 KGHSH and CDR2 LQKENI. CDR3 length equals 16 residues. With 1 base removed from V and 7 bases from J, the gap between germline ends came to 17 bases.

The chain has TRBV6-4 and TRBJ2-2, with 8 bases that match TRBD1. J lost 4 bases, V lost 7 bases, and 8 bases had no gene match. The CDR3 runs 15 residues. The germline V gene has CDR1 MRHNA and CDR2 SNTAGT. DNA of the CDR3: TGTGCCAGCACCCCGGACAGGGATGGCACCGGGGAGCTGTTTTTT. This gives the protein CASTPDRDGTGELFF.

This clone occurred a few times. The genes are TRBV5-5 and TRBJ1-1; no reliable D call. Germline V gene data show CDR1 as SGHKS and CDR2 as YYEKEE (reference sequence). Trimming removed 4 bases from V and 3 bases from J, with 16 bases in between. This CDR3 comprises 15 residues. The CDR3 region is CASSPGLQKHTEAFF. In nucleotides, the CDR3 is TGTGCCAGCAGCCCCGGACTGCAAAAGCACACTGAAGCTTTCTTT.

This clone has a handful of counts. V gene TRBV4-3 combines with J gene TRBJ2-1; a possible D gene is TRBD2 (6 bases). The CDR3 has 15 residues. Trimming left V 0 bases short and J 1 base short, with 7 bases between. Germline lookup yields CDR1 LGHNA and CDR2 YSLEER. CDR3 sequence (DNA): TGCGCCAGCAGCCAAGATCTAGCGTCCTACAATGAGCAGTTCTTC. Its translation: CASSQDLASYNEQFF.

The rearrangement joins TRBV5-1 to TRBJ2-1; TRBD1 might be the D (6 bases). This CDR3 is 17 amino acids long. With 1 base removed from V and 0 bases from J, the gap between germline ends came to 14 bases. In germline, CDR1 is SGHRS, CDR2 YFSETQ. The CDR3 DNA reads TGCGCCAGCAGCTTGACTCCGGACAGCAGCTCCTACAATGAGCAGTTCTTC. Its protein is CASSLTPDSSSYNEQFF. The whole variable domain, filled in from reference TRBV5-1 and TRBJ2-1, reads KAGVTQTPRYLIKTRGQQVTLSCSPISGHRSVSWYQQTPGQGLQFLFEYFSETQRNKGNFPGRFSGRQFSNSRSEMNVSTLELGDSALYLCASSLTPDSSSYNEQFFGPGTRLTVL.

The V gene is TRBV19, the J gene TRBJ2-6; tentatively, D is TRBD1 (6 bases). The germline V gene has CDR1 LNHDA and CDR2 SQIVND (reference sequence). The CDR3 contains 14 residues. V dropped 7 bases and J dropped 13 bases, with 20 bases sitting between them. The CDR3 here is CASMEAWDTAVLTF. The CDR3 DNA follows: TGTGCCAGTATGGAGGCTTGGGACACCGCGGTCCTGACTTTC.

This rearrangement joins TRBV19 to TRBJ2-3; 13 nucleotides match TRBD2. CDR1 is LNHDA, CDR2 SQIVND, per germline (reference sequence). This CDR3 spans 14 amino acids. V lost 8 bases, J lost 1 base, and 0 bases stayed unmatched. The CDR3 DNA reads TGTGCCAGTGGGACTAGCGGGGGCACAGATACGCAGTATTTT. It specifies CASGTSGGTDTQYF. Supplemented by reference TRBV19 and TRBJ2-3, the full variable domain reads DGGITQSPKYLFRKEGQNVTLSCEQNLNHDAMYWYRQDPGQGLRLIYYSQIVNDFQKGDIAEGYSVSREKKESFPLTVTSAQKNPTAFYLCASGTSGGTDTQYFGPGTRLTVL.

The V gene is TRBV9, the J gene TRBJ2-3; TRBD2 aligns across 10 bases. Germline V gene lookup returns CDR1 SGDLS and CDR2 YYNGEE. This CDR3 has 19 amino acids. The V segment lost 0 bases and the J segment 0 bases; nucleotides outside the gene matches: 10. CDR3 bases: TGTGCCAGCAGCGTAGCTTGGGACGATAGCGGGGGGAGCACAGATACGCAGTATTTT. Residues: CASSVAWDDSGGSTDTQYF.

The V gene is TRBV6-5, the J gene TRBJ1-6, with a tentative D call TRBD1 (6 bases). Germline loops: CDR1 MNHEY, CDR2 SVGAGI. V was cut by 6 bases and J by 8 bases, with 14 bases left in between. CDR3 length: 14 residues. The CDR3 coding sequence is TGTGCCAGCAGCCGACAGGTAGTGGATTCACCCCTCCACTTT. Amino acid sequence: CASSRQVVDSPLHF.

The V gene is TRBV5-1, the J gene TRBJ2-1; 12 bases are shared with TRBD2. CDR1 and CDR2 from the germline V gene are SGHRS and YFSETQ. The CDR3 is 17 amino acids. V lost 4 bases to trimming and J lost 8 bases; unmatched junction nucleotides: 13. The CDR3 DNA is TGCGCCAGCAGCGTGGAACTAGCGGGAGGAGGTATCGATGAGCAGTTCTTC. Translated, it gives CASSVELAGGGIDEQFF.

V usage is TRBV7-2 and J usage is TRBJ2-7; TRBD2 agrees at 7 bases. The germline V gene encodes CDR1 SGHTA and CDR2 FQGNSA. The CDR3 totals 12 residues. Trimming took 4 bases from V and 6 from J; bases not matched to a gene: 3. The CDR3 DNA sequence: TGTGCCAGCAGCTGGACTAGGGGCGAGCAGTACTTC. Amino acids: CASSWTRGEQYF.

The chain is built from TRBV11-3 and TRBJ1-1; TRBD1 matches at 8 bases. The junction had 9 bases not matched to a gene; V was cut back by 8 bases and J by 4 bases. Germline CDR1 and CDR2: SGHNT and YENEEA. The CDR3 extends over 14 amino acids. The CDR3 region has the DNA TGTGCCAGCTCCTACAGGGGGGAGAGCACTGAAGCTTTCTTT. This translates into CASSYRGESTEAFF.

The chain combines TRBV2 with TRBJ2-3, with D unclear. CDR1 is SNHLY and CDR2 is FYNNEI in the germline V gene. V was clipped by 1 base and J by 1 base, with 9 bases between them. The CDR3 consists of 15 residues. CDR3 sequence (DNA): TGTGCCAGCAGTGAAGAACAGTTCGGCACAGATACGCAGTATTTT. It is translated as CASSEEQFGTDTQYF.

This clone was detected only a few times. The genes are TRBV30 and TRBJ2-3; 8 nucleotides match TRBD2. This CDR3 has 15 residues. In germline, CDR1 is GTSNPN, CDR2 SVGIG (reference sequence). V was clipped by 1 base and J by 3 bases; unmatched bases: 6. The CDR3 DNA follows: TGTGCCTGGAGTGAAGGAGCGGGAGAGACAGATACGCAGTATTTT. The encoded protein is CAWSEGAGETDTQYF.

CDR3 amino acids: CASRQGPYNEQFF. As DNA, the CDR3 is TGTGCCAGCAGGCAGGGCCCCTACAATGAGCAGTTCTTC. The chain recombines TRBV27 with TRBJ2-1; D is perhaps TRBD1 (5 bases). Looked up from germline, CDR1 is MNHEY and CDR2 is SMNVEV (reference sequence). This CDR3 spans 13 amino acids. Deletions cut 6 bases from V and 2 bases from J, with 8 bases between.

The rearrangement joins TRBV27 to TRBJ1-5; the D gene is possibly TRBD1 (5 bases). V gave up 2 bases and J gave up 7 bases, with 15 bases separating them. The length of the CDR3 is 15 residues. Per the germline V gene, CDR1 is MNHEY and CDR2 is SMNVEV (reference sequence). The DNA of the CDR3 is TGTGCCAGCAGTTTAGGCCGGGCCGGGGGACAGCCCCAGCATTTT. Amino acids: CASSLGRAGGQPQHF.

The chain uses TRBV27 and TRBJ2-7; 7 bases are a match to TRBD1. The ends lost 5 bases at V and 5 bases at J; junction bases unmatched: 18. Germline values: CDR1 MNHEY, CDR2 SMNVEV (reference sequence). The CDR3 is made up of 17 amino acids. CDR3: CASSQHTTGVRGHEQYF. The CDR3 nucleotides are TGTGCCAGCAGTCAACATACTACAGGGGTGAGGGGTCACGAGCAGTACTTC.

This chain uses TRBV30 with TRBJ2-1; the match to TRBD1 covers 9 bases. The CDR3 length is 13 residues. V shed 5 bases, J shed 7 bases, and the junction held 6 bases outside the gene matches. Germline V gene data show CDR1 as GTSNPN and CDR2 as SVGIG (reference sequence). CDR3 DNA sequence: TGTGCCTGGGACAGGGGGTATGTGAATGAGCAGTTCTTC. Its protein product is CAWDRGYVNEQFF.

Here the CDR3 reads CASSQRLAGISDTQYF. The CDR3 DNA reads as TGTGCCAGCAGCCAGAGACTAGCGGGGATCTCAGATACGCAGTATTTT. This rearrangement joins TRBV7-2 to TRBJ2-3; 11 positions match TRBD2. The CDR3 runs 16 residues. Germline-derived CDR1 and CDR2 are SGHTA and FQGNSA. The junction had 8 bases not matched to a gene; V was cut back by 5 bases and J by 4 bases.

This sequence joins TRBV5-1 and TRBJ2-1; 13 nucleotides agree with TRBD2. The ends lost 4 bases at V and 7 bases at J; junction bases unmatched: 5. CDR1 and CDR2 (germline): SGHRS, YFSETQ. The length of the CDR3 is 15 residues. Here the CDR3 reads CASSPTSGGRNEQFF. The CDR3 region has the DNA TGCGCCAGCAGCCCGACTAGCGGGGGGAGGAATGAGCAGTTCTTC.

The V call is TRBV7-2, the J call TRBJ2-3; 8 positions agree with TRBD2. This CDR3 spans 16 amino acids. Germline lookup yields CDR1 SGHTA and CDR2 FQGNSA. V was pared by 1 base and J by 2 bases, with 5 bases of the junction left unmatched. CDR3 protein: CASSLGLAGYTDTQYF. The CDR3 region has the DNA TGTGCCAGCAGCTTAGGTCTAGCGGGTTACACAGATACGCAGTATTTT.